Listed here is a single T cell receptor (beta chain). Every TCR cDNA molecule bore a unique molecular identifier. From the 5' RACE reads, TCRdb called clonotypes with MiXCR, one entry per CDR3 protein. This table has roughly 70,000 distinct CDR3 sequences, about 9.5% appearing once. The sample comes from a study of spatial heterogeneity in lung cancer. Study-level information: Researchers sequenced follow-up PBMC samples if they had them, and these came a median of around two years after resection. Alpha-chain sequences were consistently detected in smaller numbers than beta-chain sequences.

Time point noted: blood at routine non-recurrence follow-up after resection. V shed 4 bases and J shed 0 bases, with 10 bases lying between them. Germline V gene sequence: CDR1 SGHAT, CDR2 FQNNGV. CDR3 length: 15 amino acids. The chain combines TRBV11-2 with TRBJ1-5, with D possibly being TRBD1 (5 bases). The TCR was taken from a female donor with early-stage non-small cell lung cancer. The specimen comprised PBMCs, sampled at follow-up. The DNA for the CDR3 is TGTGCCAGCAGCTGGCAGGGTCATAGCAATCAGCCCCAGCATTTT. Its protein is CASSWQGHSNQPQHF.